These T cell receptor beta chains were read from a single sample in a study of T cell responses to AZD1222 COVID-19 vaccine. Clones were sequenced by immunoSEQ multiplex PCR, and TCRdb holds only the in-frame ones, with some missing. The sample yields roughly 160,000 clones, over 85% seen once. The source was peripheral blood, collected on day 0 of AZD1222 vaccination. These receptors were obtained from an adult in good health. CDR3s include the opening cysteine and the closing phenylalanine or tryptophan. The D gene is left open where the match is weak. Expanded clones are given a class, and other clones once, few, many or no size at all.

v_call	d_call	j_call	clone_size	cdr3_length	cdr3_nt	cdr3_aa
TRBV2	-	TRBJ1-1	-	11	TGTGCCAGCAGTAGTAGGACTGAAGCTTTCTTT	CASSSRTEAFF
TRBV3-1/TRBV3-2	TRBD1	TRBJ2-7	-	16	TGTGCCAGCAGCCCCTCCCGGGGACAGGGGACCTACGAGCAGTACTTC	CASSPSRGQGTYEQYF
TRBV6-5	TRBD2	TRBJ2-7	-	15	TGTGCCAGCAGTTACTCTAGCGGGGGAACCTACGAGCAGTACTTC	CASSYSSGGTYEQYF
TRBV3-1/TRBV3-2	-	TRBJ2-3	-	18	TGTGCCAGCAGCCAATATTTAAGAGGGGGAGGGGGTGCGGATACGCAGTATTTT	CASSQYLRGGGGADTQYF
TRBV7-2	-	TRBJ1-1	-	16	TGTGCCAGCAGCCCCTATCAACATTTACCCGGAGGCGAAGCTTTCTTT	CASSPYQHLPGGEAFF
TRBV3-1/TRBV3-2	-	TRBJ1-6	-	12	TGTGCCAGCAGCCACCCTAATTCACCCCTCCACTTT	CASSHPNSPLHF
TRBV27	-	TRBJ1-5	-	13	TGTGCCAGCAGTTTAGGCCGCGGTCAGCCCCAGCATTTT	CASSLGRGQPQHF
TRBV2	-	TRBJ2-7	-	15	TGTGCCAGCAGGGAGGACGGACTTCTCTCCTACGAGCAGTACTTC	CASREDGLLSYEQYF
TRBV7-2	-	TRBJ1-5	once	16	TGTGCCAGCAGCACATCCCAACCCGTTAGCAATCAGCCCCAGCATTTT	CASSTSQPVSNQPQHF
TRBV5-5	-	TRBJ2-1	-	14	TGTGCCAGCAGCAGACAGGACTCCTACAATGAGCAGTTCTTC	CASSRQDSYNEQFF
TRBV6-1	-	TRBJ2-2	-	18	TGTGCCAGCAGTGAAGTAATCAAGTTGGCAGGGAGGACCGGGGAGCTGTTTTTT	CASSEVIKLAGRTGELFF
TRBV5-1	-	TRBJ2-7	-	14	TGCGCCAGCAGCTTAGGACCGGGGTCCTACGAGCAGTACTTC	CASSLGPGSYEQYF
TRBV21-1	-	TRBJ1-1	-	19	TGTGCCAGCAGCAAAGAGGGGCGGGACAGGGGATCCCAAAATACTGAAGCTTTCTTT	CASSKEGRDRGSQNTEAFF
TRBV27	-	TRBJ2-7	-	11	TGTGCCAGCAGTCCCGGCTACGAGCAGTACTTC	CASSPGYEQYF
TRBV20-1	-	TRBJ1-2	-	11	TGCAGTGCCCGATACAGAGATGGCTACACCTTC	CSARYRDGYTF
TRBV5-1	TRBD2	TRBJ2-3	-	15	TGCGCCAGCAGCCATAGCGGGAAGAGCACAGATACGCAGTATTTT	CASSHSGKSTDTQYF
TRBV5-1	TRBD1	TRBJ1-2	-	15	TGCGCCAGCAGCTTGGGACAGGGTTTTTCCTATGGCTACACCTTC	CASSLGQGFSYGYTF
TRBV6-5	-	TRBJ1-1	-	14	TGTGCCAGCAGCGTAGGGGGGGTTGGCACTGAAGCTTTCTTT	CASSVGGVGTEAFF
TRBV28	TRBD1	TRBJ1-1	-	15	TGTGCCAGCAGGATCCGGGACAGGGGAATCTCTGAAGCTTTCTTT	CASRIRDRGISEAFF
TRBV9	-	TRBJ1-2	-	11	TGTGCCAGCAGCACTAACTATGGCTACACCTTC	CASSTNYGYTF
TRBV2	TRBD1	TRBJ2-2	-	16	TGTGCCAGCAGTCCGGGACAGGGGGGGGACACCGGGGAGCTGTTTTTT	CASSPGQGGDTGELFF
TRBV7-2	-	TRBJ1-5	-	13	TGTGCCAGCAGCTTAAGGAGGGCTCAGCCCCAGCATTTT	CASSLRRAQPQHF
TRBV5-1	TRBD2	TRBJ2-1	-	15	TGCGCCAGCAGCGTGGCGGGAGTCAGCTACAATGAGCAGTTCTTC	CASSVAGVSYNEQFF
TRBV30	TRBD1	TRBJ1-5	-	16	TGTGCCTGGAGTCTGGGGGAACAGGGGCGCAATCAGCCCCAGCATTTT	CAWSLGEQGRNQPQHF
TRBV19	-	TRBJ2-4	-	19	TGTGCCAGTAGTCCGCGGGTGGGGGTTAGGGAGCTAGCCAAAAACATTCAGTACTTC	CASSPRVGVRELAKNIQYF
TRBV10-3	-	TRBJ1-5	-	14	TGTGCCATCAGTAGGACCGAGGGGGATCAGCCCCAGCATTTT	CAISRTEGDQPQHF
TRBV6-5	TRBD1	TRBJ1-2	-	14	TGTGCCAGCAGAGCGACAGGGGACGTTAAGGGCTACACCTTC	CASRATGDVKGYTF
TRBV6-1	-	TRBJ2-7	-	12	TGTGCCAGCAGTGAAACCTCCTACGAGCAGTACTTC	CASSETSYEQYF
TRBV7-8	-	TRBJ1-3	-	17	TGTGCCAGCAGCTTAGGAGCTGGGTATATCTCTGGAAACACCATATATTTT	CASSLGAGYISGNTIYF
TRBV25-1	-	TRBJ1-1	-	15	TGTGCCAGCAGTGGCCAGGGAGGGAGGAGCACTGAAGCTTTCTTT	CASSGQGGRSTEAFF
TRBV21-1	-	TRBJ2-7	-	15	TGTGCCAGCAGCAAAGAGAAGCGGGAGGGCCCCGAGCAGTACTTC	CASSKEKREGPEQYF
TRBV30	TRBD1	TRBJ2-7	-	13	TGTGCCTGGAACAGGGGCATTTCCTACGAGCAGTACTTC	CAWNRGISYEQYF
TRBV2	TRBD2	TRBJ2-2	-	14	TGTGCCAGCAGACTAGCGGGGTACACCGGGGAGCTGTTTTTT	CASRLAGYTGELFF
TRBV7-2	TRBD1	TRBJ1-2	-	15	TGTGCCAGCAGCGACGGACAGGGGGGAATCTATGGCTACACCTTC	CASSDGQGGIYGYTF
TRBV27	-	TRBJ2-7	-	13	TGTGCCAGCAGTCTGACAGCCTCCTACGAGCAGTACTTC	CASSLTASYEQYF
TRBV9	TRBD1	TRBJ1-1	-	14	TGTGCCAGCAGCGTCGGGACAGGGTGGACTGAAGCTTTCTTT	CASSVGTGWTEAFF
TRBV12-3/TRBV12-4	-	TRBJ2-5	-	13	TGTGCCAGCAGGTCGGACAGACAAGAGACCCAGTACTTC	CASRSDRQETQYF